Listed below are T cell receptor beta chains from one sample, sequenced in a study of T-cell memory formation after mild COVID-19. TCRdb reprocessed the 5' RACE reads via MiXCR and lists one record per CDR3 protein. The table includes about 250,000 distinct CDR3 sequences, just over 15% detected once. The source material was PBMCs or a T cell subset sorted from them (not recorded which). The receptors derive from an adult woman who had mild COVID-19 (a few samples of this study predate the infection). Cell type and time point are not known. The CDR3 runs from the conserved cysteine through the conserved F or W. Fields, in order: CDR3 DNA, CDR3 protein, J gene, D gene, V gene, clone size. A D gene is named only where the DNA matches it firmly. Size values are once, few and many counts, or a class for expanded clones, and some rows have none.

CDR3nt: TGTGCCATCAGGGGAATGACAGGGGACAATGAGCAGTTCTTC
CDR3aa: CAIRGMTGDNEQFF
j_gene: TRBJ2-1
d_gene: TRBD1
v_gene: TRBV10-3
abundance: .

CDR3nt: TGCAGTGTACCCATGGGAAGCAATCAGCCCCAGCATTTT
CDR3aa: CSVPMGSNQPQHF
j_gene: TRBJ1-5
d_gene: .
v_gene: TRBV20-1
abundance: .

CDR3nt: TGCAGTGCTAGAGCCTACAGGGGATTGGGCTACGAGCAGTACTTC
CDR3aa: CSARAYRGLGYEQYF
j_gene: TRBJ2-7
d_gene: TRBD1
v_gene: TRBV20-1
abundance: .

CDR3nt: TGCAGCGTTGGAGCTGCGGATGGGACCAACGTCCTGACTTTC
CDR3aa: CSVGAADGTNVLTF
j_gene: TRBJ2-6
d_gene: .
v_gene: TRBV29-1
abundance: .

CDR3nt: TGTGCCAGCAGCCCGACCCAGGGAGGGCAAGAGACCCAGTACTTC
CDR3aa: CASSPTQGGQETQYF
j_gene: TRBJ2-5
d_gene: TRBD2
v_gene: TRBV3-1
abundance: few

CDR3nt: TGCGCCAGCAGCTTGGGCTTCACAGGGGGCGAAAATCAGCCCCAGCATTTT
CDR3aa: CASSLGFTGGENQPQHF
j_gene: TRBJ1-5
d_gene: TRBD1
v_gene: TRBV5-1
abundance: .

CDR3nt: TGCGCCAGCAGCCCGTCTAGCGGGGGGGACTTGGGCAATGAGCAGTTCTTC
CDR3aa: CASSPSSGGDLGNEQFF
j_gene: TRBJ2-1
d_gene: TRBD2
v_gene: TRBV5-1
abundance: .

CDR3nt: TGTGCCACCAGTGATGCCGGGACCGTCCCCGAGCAGTACTTC
CDR3aa: CATSDAGTVPEQYF
j_gene: TRBJ2-7
d_gene: .
v_gene: TRBV24-1
abundance: .

CDR3nt: TGTGCCAGCAGCTTGGCAGGGTCCGGAAAACTGTTTTTT
CDR3aa: CASSLAGSGKLFF
j_gene: TRBJ1-4
d_gene: .
v_gene: TRBV11-2
abundance: .

CDR3nt: TGCGCCAGCAGCCAAGATCCGTCAACGGGGCGACGCACAGATACGCAGTATTTT
CDR3aa: CASSQDPSTGRRTDTQYF
j_gene: TRBJ2-3
d_gene: .
v_gene: TRBV4-1
abundance: few

CDR3nt: TGTGCCAGCAGCTCCCCAACCCAGGACAGAGACGAGCAGTACTTC
CDR3aa: CASSSPTQDRDEQYF
j_gene: TRBJ2-7
d_gene: .
v_gene: TRBV11-1
abundance: few

CDR3nt: TGTGCCAGCAGCAGTAGGGGGACAGGGGGCCATGAGCAGTTCTTC
CDR3aa: CASSSRGTGGHEQFF
j_gene: TRBJ2-1
d_gene: TRBD1
v_gene: TRBV9
abundance: few

CDR3nt: TGTGCCAGCAGTTTAGGAGTGAGGGGCAATCAGCCCCAGCATTTT
CDR3aa: CASSLGVRGNQPQHF
j_gene: TRBJ1-5
d_gene: .
v_gene: TRBV12-3/TRBV12-4
abundance: .

CDR3nt: TGTGCCAGTAGAAGCGAACTAGCGAGCGGTTACAATGAGCAGTTCTTC
CDR3aa: CASRSELASGYNEQFF
j_gene: TRBJ2-1
d_gene: TRBD2
v_gene: TRBV19
abundance: .

CDR3nt: TGCGCCAGCCGCCCCAGGTCGGGCGAGCAGTACTTC
CDR3aa: CASRPRSGEQYF
j_gene: TRBJ2-7
d_gene: .
v_gene: TRBV4-3
abundance: .

CDR3nt: TGTGCCACCAGTGGGAACAGGGTCCACACAGATACGCAGTATTTT
CDR3aa: CATSGNRVHTDTQYF
j_gene: TRBJ2-3
d_gene: .
v_gene: TRBV24-1
abundance: many

CDR3nt: TGCGCCAGCAGCGTGGGGGGAGATACGCAGTATTTT
CDR3aa: CASSVGGDTQYF
j_gene: TRBJ2-3
d_gene: .
v_gene: TRBV5-1
abundance: many

CDR3nt: TGTGCCAGCAGCTCTACTCGGGGACGGAACACTGAAGCTTTCTTT
CDR3aa: CASSSTRGRNTEAFF
j_gene: TRBJ1-1
d_gene: .
v_gene: TRBV7-8
abundance: few

CDR3nt: TGCGCCAGCAGTAAACTAGCGGGAGGGTACGAGCAGTACTTC
CDR3aa: CASSKLAGGYEQYF
j_gene: TRBJ2-7
d_gene: TRBD2
v_gene: TRBV4-3
abundance: .

CDR3nt: TGCAGCGTTGATTTAAGGGGGACCGGGGAGCTGTTTTTT
CDR3aa: CSVDLRGTGELFF
j_gene: TRBJ2-2
d_gene: .
v_gene: TRBV29-1
abundance: .

CDR3nt: TGTGCCAGCAGTTCCGACCAAAACACCGGGGAGCTGTTTTTT
CDR3aa: CASSSDQNTGELFF
j_gene: TRBJ2-2
d_gene: .
v_gene: TRBV12-3/TRBV12-4
abundance: few

CDR3nt: TGTGCCAGCAGTCCACCCGGGCTGGGGGATGAGCAGTTCTTC
CDR3aa: CASSPPGLGDEQFF
j_gene: TRBJ2-1
d_gene: .
v_gene: TRBV6-2/TRBV6-3
abundance: .

CDR3nt: TGTGCCAGCAGCCCCGGGACTAGTTCCGTCGAGCAGTACTTC
CDR3aa: CASSPGTSSVEQYF
j_gene: TRBJ2-7
d_gene: TRBD2
v_gene: TRBV6-6
abundance: .

CDR3nt: TGCAGTGCTACCGCCAGGGAGCGCTACGAGCAGTACTTC
CDR3aa: CSATARERYEQYF
j_gene: TRBJ2-7
d_gene: .
v_gene: TRBV20-1
abundance: few

CDR3nt: TGCAGTGCTAGTCGAGTCAGCCAAGAGACCCAGTACTTC
CDR3aa: CSASRVSQETQYF
j_gene: TRBJ2-5
d_gene: .
v_gene: TRBV20-1
abundance: .

CDR3nt: TGTGCCACCAGTGACCCCGGGCTATCGGATCAGCCCCAGCATTTT
CDR3aa: CATSDPGLSDQPQHF
j_gene: TRBJ1-5
d_gene: .
v_gene: TRBV24-1
abundance: few

CDR3nt: TGTGCCAGCAGTTTCTTTTGGTCACCTGAAAAACTGTTTTTT
CDR3aa: CASSFFWSPEKLFF
j_gene: TRBJ1-4
d_gene: .
v_gene: TRBV12-3/TRBV12-4
abundance: few

CDR3nt: TGCGCCAGCAGTAAGGAGGGGGGTTCCTATGGCTACACCTTC
CDR3aa: CASSKEGGSYGYTF
j_gene: TRBJ1-2
d_gene: .
v_gene: TRBV5-1
abundance: many

CDR3nt: TGTGCCCGCGGGAGGCCAGCCCAAGAGACCCAGTACTTC
CDR3aa: CARGRPAQETQYF
j_gene: TRBJ2-5
d_gene: TRBD2
v_gene: TRBV7-2
abundance: few

CDR3nt: TGTGCCAGCAGCTCCAAATCGACCAAAGCGGAGTCTATGATGTACCAAGAGACCCAGTACTTC
CDR3aa: CASSSKSTKAESMMYQETQYF
j_gene: TRBJ2-5
d_gene: .
v_gene: TRBV7-8
abundance: few

CDR3nt: TGTGCCAGCAGCTTAGGTTCTCGGGTTACTGAAGCTTTCTTT
CDR3aa: CASSLGSRVTEAFF
j_gene: TRBJ1-1
d_gene: .
v_gene: TRBV7-2
abundance: few

CDR3nt: TGTGCCAGCAGCCCCGCCGGGACCACTGAAGCTTTCTTT
CDR3aa: CASSPAGTTEAFF
j_gene: TRBJ1-1
d_gene: .
v_gene: TRBV7-3
abundance: few